These T cell receptor beta chains were read from a single sample in a study of blood T cell repertoires in COVID-19. The protocol was immunoSEQ multiplex PCR, while the TCRdb copy is restricted to in-frame clones and leaves out a portion. The sample lists around 430,000 clones, more than 75% occurring once. Sequences were obtained from PBMCs or T cells enriched from blood (not recorded which). These receptor sequences come from a woman aged 45-65 years who had recovered from COVID-19. Both conserved end residues are part of each CDR3.

v_call: TRBV18
j_call: TRBJ2-3
cdr3_length: 17
cdr3_aa: CASSPPGSYGTTDTQYF

v_call: TRBV7-9
j_call: TRBJ2-3
cdr3_length: 13
cdr3_aa: CASSRDLADTQYF

v_call: TRBV6-2/TRBV6-3
j_call: TRBJ2-1
cdr3_length: 14
cdr3_aa: CASSSDRAFAEQFF

v_call: TRBV27
j_call: TRBJ2-1
cdr3_length: 15
cdr3_aa: CASSTGTSGGPRQFF

v_call: TRBV4-1
j_call: TRBJ2-5
cdr3_length: 16
cdr3_aa: CASSQDRRGDQETQYF

v_call: TRBV2
j_call: TRBJ1-2
cdr3_length: 12
cdr3_aa: CASTLPQGLYTF

v_call: TRBV7-2
j_call: TRBJ2-7
cdr3_length: 15
cdr3_aa: CASSLEAGRGYEQYF

v_call: TRBV9
j_call: TRBJ1-6
cdr3_length: 13
cdr3_aa: CASSVRQNSPLHF

v_call: TRBV27
j_call: TRBJ1-5
cdr3_length: 12
cdr3_aa: CASSFINQPQHF

v_call: TRBV5-1
j_call: TRBJ2-2
cdr3_length: 14
cdr3_aa: CASSRQGYTGELFF

v_call: TRBV4-2
j_call: TRBJ1-3
cdr3_length: 17
cdr3_aa: CASSQEIVRTSGNTIYF

v_call: TRBV25-1
j_call: TRBJ1-6
cdr3_length: 14
cdr3_aa: CASSVERINSPLHF

v_call: TRBV19
j_call: TRBJ2-1
cdr3_length: 14
cdr3_aa: CASSISPGLGEQFF

v_call: TRBV19
j_call: TRBJ1-2
cdr3_length: 13
cdr3_aa: CASAPVANYGYTF

v_call: TRBV7-9
j_call: TRBJ2-1
cdr3_length: 14
cdr3_aa: CASSDSSSYNEQFF

v_call: TRBV19
j_call: TRBJ2-2
cdr3_length: 18
cdr3_aa: CASTDYGPGQGFTGELFF

v_call: TRBV10-2
j_call: TRBJ1-1
cdr3_length: 14
cdr3_aa: CASSSGGANTEAFF

v_call: TRBV5-1
j_call: TRBJ2-5
cdr3_length: 14
cdr3_aa: CASSLRGREETQYF

v_call: TRBV10-2
j_call: TRBJ2-3
cdr3_length: 12
cdr3_aa: CASSAETDTQYF

v_call: TRBV27
j_call: TRBJ1-1
cdr3_length: 16
cdr3_aa: CASSYRTGRRNTEAFF

v_call: TRBV16
j_call: TRBJ2-5
cdr3_length: 13
cdr3_aa: CASSYTGFETQYF

v_call: TRBV21-1
j_call: TRBJ2-5
cdr3_length: 14
cdr3_aa: CASSKGSLVETQYF

v_call: TRBV4-1
j_call: TRBJ1-6
cdr3_length: 16
cdr3_aa: CASSQGEQGGGSPLHF

v_call: TRBV19
j_call: TRBJ1-5
cdr3_length: 13
cdr3_aa: CASSYQGDQPQHF

v_call: TRBV7-9
j_call: TRBJ2-5
cdr3_length: 11
cdr3_aa: CASTPQETQYF

v_call: TRBV28
j_call: TRBJ1-5
cdr3_length: 14
cdr3_aa: CASTASGFGQPQHF

v_call: TRBV27
j_call: TRBJ1-2
cdr3_length: 15
cdr3_aa: CASSLRHRGSYGYTF

v_call: TRBV19
j_call: TRBJ2-7
cdr3_length: 14
cdr3_aa: CASSLAGGTYEQYF

v_call: TRBV4-2
j_call: TRBJ1-2
cdr3_length: 16
cdr3_aa: CASSQEVPRGLYGYTF

v_call: TRBV2
j_call: TRBJ1-2
cdr3_length: 15
cdr3_aa: CASRHGGSGFYGYTF

v_call: TRBV25-1
j_call: TRBJ2-1
cdr3_length: 16
cdr3_aa: CASSDLSGGAVYEQFF

v_call: TRBV6-5
j_call: TRBJ2-3
cdr3_length: 15
cdr3_aa: CASSAQASGADTQYF

v_call: TRBV7-2
j_call: TRBJ1-2
cdr3_length: 13
cdr3_aa: CASSLFIGYGYTF

v_call: TRBV27
j_call: TRBJ2-5
cdr3_length: 13
cdr3_aa: CASRGTGEETQYF

v_call: TRBV11-2
j_call: TRBJ2-5
cdr3_length: 14
cdr3_aa: CASMRTSGFETQYF

v_call: TRBV19
j_call: TRBJ2-3
cdr3_length: 16
cdr3_aa: CASSLKGGQGPDTQYF

v_call: TRBV3-1/TRBV3-2
j_call: TRBJ1-5
cdr3_length: 16
cdr3_aa: CASSQDWTGGQQPQHF

v_call: TRBV7-9
j_call: TRBJ1-3
cdr3_length: 18
cdr3_aa: CASSLVGSWSGQGNTIYF

v_call: TRBV11-3
j_call: TRBJ2-7
cdr3_length: 20
cdr3_aa: CASSLDRGQPSFRKTYEQYF

v_call: TRBV28
j_call: TRBJ1-5
cdr3_length: 21
cdr3_aa: CASSLATGSFYVRQSNQPQHF

v_call: TRBV7-2
j_call: TRBJ1-6
cdr3_length: 15
cdr3_aa: CASGRDRRWNSPLHF

v_call: TRBV7-9
j_call: TRBJ1-1
cdr3_length: 14
cdr3_aa: CASSSPTRNTEAFF

v_call: TRBV10-3
j_call: TRBJ1-2
cdr3_length: 15
cdr3_aa: CAISESRTGDYGYTF

v_call: TRBV14
j_call: TRBJ1-2
cdr3_length: 16
cdr3_aa: CASSRQSEGTSYGYTF

v_call: TRBV7-9
j_call: TRBJ1-4
cdr3_length: 15
cdr3_aa: CASSLGTTTNEKLFF

v_call: TRBV24-1
j_call: TRBJ2-2
cdr3_length: 14
cdr3_aa: CATEGQANTGELFF

v_call: TRBV5-6
j_call: TRBJ1-5
cdr3_length: 17
cdr3_aa: CASSLGEGTVSNQPQHF

v_call: TRBV24-1
j_call: TRBJ2-1
cdr3_length: 14
cdr3_aa: CATSGSDSYNEQFF

v_call: TRBV30
j_call: TRBJ1-1
cdr3_length: 11
cdr3_aa: CAWGQYTEAFF

v_call: TRBV5-1
j_call: TRBJ1-3
cdr3_length: 16
cdr3_aa: CASSLRSSGTGNTIYF

v_call: TRBV6-2/TRBV6-3
j_call: TRBJ1-2
cdr3_length: 12
cdr3_aa: CASSYSIGFYTF

v_call: TRBV18
j_call: TRBJ1-2
cdr3_length: 13
cdr3_aa: CASSQSLGDGYTF

v_call: TRBV2
j_call: TRBJ2-3
cdr3_length: 12
cdr3_aa: CASRVQDHTQYF

v_call: TRBV27
j_call: TRBJ2-7
cdr3_length: 14
cdr3_aa: CASSLSSSSYEQYF